This entry is about one T cell receptor beta chain. Its antigen is unidentified. The data are from a study of cytomegalovirus exposure and HLA in healthy donors. General study findings and limits: The authors later linked a missense DCLRE1C variant to TCR beta V- and J-gene trimming. A later analysis reportedly found fewer N-insertions in an Asian-associated ancestry cluster than the roughly 670-donor mean.

60 Vbeta and 13 Jbeta primers were used in PCR. Method: immunoSEQ multiplex PCR; TCRdb's copy keeps in-frame clones and lacks some. The sample has about 180,000 clones, 82% seen once. Germline V gives CDR1 ENHRY, CDR2 SYGVKD. This CDR3 is built from 14 residues. The V end lost 4 bases, the J end lost 4 bases, and 14 bases lay between the germline ends. V and J are TRBV10-3 and TRBJ2-7; maybe TRBD2 (6 bases). This clonotype was obtained from a woman between 50 and 59 years old in good health and CMV-seronegative. Material for sequencing was PBMCs. The CDR3 DNA sequence: TGTGCCATCAGTGCTATGGGGGGAGCGTACGAGCAGTACTTC. This codes for CAISAMGGAYEQYF.